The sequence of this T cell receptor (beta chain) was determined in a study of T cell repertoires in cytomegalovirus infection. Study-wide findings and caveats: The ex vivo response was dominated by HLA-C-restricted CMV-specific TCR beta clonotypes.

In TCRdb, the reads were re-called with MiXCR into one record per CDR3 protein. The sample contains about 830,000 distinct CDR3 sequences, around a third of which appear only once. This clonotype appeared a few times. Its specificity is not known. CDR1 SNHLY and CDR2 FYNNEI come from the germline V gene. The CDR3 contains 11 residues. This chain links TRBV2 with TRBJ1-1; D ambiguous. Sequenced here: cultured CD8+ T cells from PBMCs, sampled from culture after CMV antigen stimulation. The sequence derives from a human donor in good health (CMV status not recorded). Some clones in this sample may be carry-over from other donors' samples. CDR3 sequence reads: CALGGNTEAFF. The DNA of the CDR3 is TGTGCACTGGGAGGAAACACTGAAGCTTTCTTT.